This T cell receptor (beta chain) was captured in a study of identical twins. TCRdb itself ran the 5' RACE reads through MiXCR, one entry per CDR3 protein. The table has some 210,000 distinct CDR3 sequences, about a sixth seen once. This clonotype was observed many times. The CDR3 loop spans 15 amino acids. Germline V gives CDR1 SGHTA, CDR2 FQGTGA. Trimming removed 5 bases from V and 3 bases from J, with 17 bases in between. These sequences were also reported in another study, on T cells expressing NK-cell markers. In that study: Questions lingered over whether expanded NKG2C+ T cell clones were HCMV-specific.

Sequencing was done on a sample of CD8+ T cells sorted from blood. This receptor was identified in a woman younger than 30 in good health. This sequence joins TRBV7-3 and TRBJ2-7; D may match TRBD1 or TRBD2 (5 bases each). In nucleotides, the CDR3 is TGTGCCAGCAGCCCCAGGGCAGGGACGGTCTACGAGCAGTACTTC. Residues: CASSPRAGTVYEQYF.